This T cell receptor beta chain was captured in a study of cytomegalovirus exposure and HLA in healthy donors. Study-wide context: The approximately 120 validation repertoires were produced on the same platform as the 700 or so repertoires of the first cohort. This was reported in a later analysis. The study's findings and limits: The study designated some 180 TCR beta chains cytomegalovirus-associated. Diagnosis of cytomegalovirus status made by the classifier reportedly showed high specificity and sensitivity.

Generated by immunoSEQ multiplex PCR, the TCRdb table keeps only in-frame clones and is missing some. The table lists some 210,000 clones, less than 90% of them singletons, with roughly 5.5% in the top ten. The CDR3 covers 14 residues. V shed 4 bases, J shed 7 bases, and the junction held 4 bases outside the gene matches. Germline V lookup: CDR1 SEHNR, CDR2 FQNEAQ (reference sequence). To note about this clone: Its antigen is undetermined.

Sequenced material: PBMCs. This clonotype was obtained from a woman in her late teens or twenties in good health and CMV-seronegative. V gene TRBV7-9 combines with J gene TRBJ2-1; 10 positions match TRBD2. CDR3 bases: TGTGCCAGCAGCTCGACTAGCGGGCCTAATGAGCAGTTCTTC. Protein sequence: CASSSTSGPNEQFF.